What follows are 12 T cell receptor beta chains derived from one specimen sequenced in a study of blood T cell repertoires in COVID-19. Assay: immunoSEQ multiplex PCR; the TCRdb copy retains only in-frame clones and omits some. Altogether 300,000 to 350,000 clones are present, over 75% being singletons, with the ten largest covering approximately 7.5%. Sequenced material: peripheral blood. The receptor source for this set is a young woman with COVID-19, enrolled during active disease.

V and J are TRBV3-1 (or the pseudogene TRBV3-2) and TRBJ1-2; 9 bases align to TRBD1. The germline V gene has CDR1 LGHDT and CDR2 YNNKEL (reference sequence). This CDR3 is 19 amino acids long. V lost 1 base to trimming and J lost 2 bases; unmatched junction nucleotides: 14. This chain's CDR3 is CASSQVFGQGRRENYGYTF. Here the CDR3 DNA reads TGTGCCAGCAGCCAAGTGTTCGGACAGGGGCGCCGAGAGAACTATGGCTACACCTTC.

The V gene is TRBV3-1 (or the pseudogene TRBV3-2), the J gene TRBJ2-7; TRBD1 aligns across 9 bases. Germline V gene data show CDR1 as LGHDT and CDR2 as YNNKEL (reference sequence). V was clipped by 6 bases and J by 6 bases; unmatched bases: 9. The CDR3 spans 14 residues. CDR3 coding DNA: TGTGCCAGCAGTGCCTCGGGACAGGGACTCGAGCAGTACTTC. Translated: CASSASGQGLEQYF.

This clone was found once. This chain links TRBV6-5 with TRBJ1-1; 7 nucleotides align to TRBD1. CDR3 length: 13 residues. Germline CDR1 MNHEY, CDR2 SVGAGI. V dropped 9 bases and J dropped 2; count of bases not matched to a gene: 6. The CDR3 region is CASPGDSNTEAFF. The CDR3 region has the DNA TGTGCCAGTCCTGGGGACAGCAACACTGAAGCTTTCTTT.

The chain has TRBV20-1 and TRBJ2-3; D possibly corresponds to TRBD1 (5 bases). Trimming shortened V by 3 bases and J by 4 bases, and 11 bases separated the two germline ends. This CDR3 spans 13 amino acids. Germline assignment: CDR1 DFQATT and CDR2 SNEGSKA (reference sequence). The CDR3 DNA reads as TGCAGTGCTAGTTTGTCAGGGCCAGATACGCAGTATTTT. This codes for CSASLSGPDTQYF.

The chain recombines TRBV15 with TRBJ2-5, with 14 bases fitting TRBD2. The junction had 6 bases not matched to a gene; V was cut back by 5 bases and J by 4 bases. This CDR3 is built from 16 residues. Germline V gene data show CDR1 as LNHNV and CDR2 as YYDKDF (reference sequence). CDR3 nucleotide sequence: TGTGCCACCAGCCTCGGGACTAGCGGGAGTAGAGAGACCCAGTACTTC. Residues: CATSLGTSGSRETQYF.

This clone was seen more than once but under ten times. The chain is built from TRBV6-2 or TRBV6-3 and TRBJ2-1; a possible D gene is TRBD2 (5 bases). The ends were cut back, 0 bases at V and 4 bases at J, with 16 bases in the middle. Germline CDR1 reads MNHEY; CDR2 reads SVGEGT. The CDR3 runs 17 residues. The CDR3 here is CASSYSPPSGIYNEQFF. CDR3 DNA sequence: TGTGCCAGCAGTTACTCCCCCCCGAGCGGCATTTACAATGAGCAGTTCTTC.

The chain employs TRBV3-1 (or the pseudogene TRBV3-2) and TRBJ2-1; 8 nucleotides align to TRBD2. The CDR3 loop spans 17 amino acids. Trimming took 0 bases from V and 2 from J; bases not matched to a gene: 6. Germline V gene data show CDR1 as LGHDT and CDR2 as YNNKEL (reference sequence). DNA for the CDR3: TGTGCCAGCAGCCAAGATGTGGTAGCGGGAACCTACAATGAGCAGTTCTTC. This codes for CASSQDVVAGTYNEQFF.

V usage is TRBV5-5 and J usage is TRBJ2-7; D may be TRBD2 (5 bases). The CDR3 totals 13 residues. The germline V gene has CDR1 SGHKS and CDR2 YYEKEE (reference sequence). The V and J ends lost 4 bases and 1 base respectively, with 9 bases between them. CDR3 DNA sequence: TGTGCCAGCAGCCCCCCGGGGTCCTACGAGCAGTACTTC. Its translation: CASSPPGSYEQYF.

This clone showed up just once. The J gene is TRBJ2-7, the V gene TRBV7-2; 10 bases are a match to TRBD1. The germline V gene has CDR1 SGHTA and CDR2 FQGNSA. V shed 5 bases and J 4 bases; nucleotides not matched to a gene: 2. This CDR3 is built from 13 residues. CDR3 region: CASSVGQGYEQYF. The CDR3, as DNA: TGTGCCAGCAGCGTGGGACAGGGGTACGAGCAGTACTTC.

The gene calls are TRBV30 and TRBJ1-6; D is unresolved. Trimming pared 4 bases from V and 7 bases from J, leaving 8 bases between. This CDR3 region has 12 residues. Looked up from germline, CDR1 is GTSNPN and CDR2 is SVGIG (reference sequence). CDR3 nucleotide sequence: TGTGCCTGGAACATTCTCAATTCACCCCTCCACTTT. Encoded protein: CAWNILNSPLHF.

The CDR3 bases are TGTGCCAGCAGTGAATATACCCCTAGCGGGAGTTCCCACGAGCAGTACTTC. Translation gives CASSEYTPSGSSHEQYF. The chain uses TRBV25-1 and TRBJ2-7, with 10 bases aligning to TRBD2. The CDR3 covers 17 residues. After removal of 0 bases from V and 5 bases from J, the junction contained 10 bases not matched to a gene. From germline, CDR1 is MGHDK and CDR2 SYGVNS.

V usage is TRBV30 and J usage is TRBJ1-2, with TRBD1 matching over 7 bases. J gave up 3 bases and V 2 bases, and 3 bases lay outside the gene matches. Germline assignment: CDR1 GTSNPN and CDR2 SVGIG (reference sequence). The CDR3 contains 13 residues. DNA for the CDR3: TGTGCCTGGAGTAACAGGGGTGACTATGGCTACACCTTC. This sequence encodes CAWSNRGDYGYTF.